The clone carrying this T cell receptor beta chain has more than one count but fewer than ten. The antigen is undetermined. Here immunoSEQ multiplex PCR was the method, and the copy in TCRdb shows in-frame clones only, minus some. The sample consists of 150,000 to 200,000 clones, roughly 92% of them appearing once. This sample stems from a study of T cell responses to AZD1222 COVID-19 vaccine. Study-level points and caveats: There were vaccine-associated CD4 TCRs across spike, dominant at 160-218 and 743-854. Clonal diversity was possibly underestimated, and the donors were mostly white British, with more females. Baseline antibody screening turned up just six seropositive AZD1222 recipients. Per reports, nearly half of all spike-specific TCRs target regions that are unmutated in variants.

There are 13 residues in the CDR3. The germline V gene encodes CDR1 SQVTM and CDR2 ANQGSEA. V was clipped by 5 bases and J by 0 bases, with 9 bases between them. This TCR was sampled from an adult in good health. The sequencing used peripheral blood, collected on day 0 of AZD1222 vaccination. V is TRBV29-1 and J is TRBJ2-3; D tentatively fits TRBD1 or TRBD2 (5 bases each). This CDR3 is CSVSWGSTDTQYF. CDR3 DNA sequence: TGCAGCGTTTCCTGGGGGAGCACAGATACGCAGTATTTT.